This T cell receptor beta chain was recovered during a study of blood T cell repertoires in COVID-19. The assay was immunoSEQ multiplex PCR, and TCRdb's table has in-frame clones only and misses some. This table holds hundreds of thousands of clones, 70% to 90% found once. CDR3 length equals 16 residues. V shed 1 base, J shed 6 bases, and the junction held 8 bases outside the gene matches. The germline V gene has CDR1 LNHDA and CDR2 SQIVND (reference sequence). This clone was detected only once. Sequenced sample: peripheral blood. This clonotype was obtained from a middle-aged man with active or convalescent COVID-19. The genes are TRBV19 and TRBJ2-3, with 9 bases that match TRBD2. The CDR3 DNA follows: TGTGCCAGTAGTATAGTTCGACAGGCGGGGGGGGATACGCAGTATTTT. This codes for CASSIVRQAGGDTQYF.